This T cell receptor (beta chain) is from a study of graft-versus-host responses after intestinal transplantation. Across the whole study: Transplants were multivisceral, liver-intestinal, or isolated intestinal. Regarding the study as a whole: Some GvH clones were seen earlier in gut or blood, suggesting intestinal origin.

Sequenced by immunoSEQ multiplex PCR; TCRdb stores in-frame clones only, minus some. The data show under 150,000 clones, more than 90% seen once. Comment on this clone: The antigen is unknown.

CDR1 is MNHEY, CDR2 SMNVEV, per germline (reference sequence). Trimming took off 4 bases at V and 5 bases at J, with 9 bases between the two ends. This CDR3 comprises 14 residues. This TCR came from a human donor who received an intestinal transplant. J is TRBJ1-6 and V is TRBV27; perhaps TRBD1 as D (5 bases). The input for sequencing was unstimulated CD4+ T cells sorted from spleen or lymph node cells, taken before intestinal transplant. CDR3 bases: TGTGCCAGCAGTTGGGGGAGGGATAATTCACCCCTCCACTTT. This codes for CASSWGRDNSPLHF.